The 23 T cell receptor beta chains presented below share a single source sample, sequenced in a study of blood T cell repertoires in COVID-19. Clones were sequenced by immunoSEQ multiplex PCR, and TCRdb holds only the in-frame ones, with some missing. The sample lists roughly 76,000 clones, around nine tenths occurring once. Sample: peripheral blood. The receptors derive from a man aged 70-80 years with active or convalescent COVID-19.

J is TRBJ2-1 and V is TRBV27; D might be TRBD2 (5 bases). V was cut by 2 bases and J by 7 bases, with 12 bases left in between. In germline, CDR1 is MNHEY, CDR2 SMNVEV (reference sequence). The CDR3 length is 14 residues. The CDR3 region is CASSLEGRTNEQFF. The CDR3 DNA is TGTGCCAGCAGTTTAGAGGGAAGGACGAATGAGCAGTTCTTC.

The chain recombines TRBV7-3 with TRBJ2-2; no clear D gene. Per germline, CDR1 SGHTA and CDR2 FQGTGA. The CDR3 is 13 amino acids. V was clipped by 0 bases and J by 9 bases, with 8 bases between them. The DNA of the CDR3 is TGTGCCAGCAGCTTAACAGCCGCCCGGGAGCTGTTTTTT. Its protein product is CASSLTAARELFF. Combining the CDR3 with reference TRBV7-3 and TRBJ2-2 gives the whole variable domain GAGVSQTPSNKVTEKGKYVELRCDPISGHTALYWYRQSLGQGPEFLIYFQGTGAADDSGLPNDRFFAVRPEGSVSTLKIQRTERGDSAVYLCASSLTAARELFFGEGSRLTVL.

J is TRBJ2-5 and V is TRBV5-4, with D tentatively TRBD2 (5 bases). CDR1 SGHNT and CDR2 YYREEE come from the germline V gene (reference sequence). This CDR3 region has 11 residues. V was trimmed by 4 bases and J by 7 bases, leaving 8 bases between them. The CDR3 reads CASSALGTQYF. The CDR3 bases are TGTGCCAGCAGCGCACTAGGGACCCAGTACTTC.

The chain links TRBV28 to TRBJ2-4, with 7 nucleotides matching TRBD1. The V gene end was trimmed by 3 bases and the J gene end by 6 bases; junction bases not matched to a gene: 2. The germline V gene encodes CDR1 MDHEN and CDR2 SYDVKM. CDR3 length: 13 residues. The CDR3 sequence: CASSFGDRNIQYF. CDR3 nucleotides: TGTGCCAGCAGTTTCGGGGACAGAAACATTCAGTACTTC.

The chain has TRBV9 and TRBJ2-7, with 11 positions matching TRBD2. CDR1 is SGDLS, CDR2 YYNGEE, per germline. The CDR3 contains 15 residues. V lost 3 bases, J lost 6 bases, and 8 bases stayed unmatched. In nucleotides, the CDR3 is TGTGCCAGCAGCGCAGTAGCGGGAGGGCCGGGCGAGCAGTACTTC. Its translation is CASSAVAGGPGEQYF.

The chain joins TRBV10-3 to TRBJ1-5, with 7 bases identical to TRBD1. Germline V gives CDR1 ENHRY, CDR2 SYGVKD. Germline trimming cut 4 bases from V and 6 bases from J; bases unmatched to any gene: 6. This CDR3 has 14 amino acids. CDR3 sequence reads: CAISGQGNTQPQHF. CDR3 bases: TGTGCCATCAGTGGACAGGGCAATACTCAGCCCCAGCATTTT.

The CDR3 sequence: CASSLGDRRLYSNQPQHF. The CDR3, as DNA: TGTGCCAGCAGCTTAGGCGACAGGCGCCTTTATAGCAATCAGCCCCAGCATTTT. The chain couples TRBV7-9 to TRBJ1-5, with a weak D call TRBD1 (6 bases). Trimming removed 1 base from V and 0 bases from J, with 16 bases in between. CDR3 size: 18 residues. The germline CDR1 and CDR2 sequences are SEHNR and FQNEAQ (reference sequence).

Here the CDR3 DNA reads TGTGCCAGCAGCTCCGTGGGGGAGGGTACTAATGAAAAACTGTTTTTT. Amino acid sequence: CASSSVGEGTNEKLFF. The chain links TRBV5-4 to TRBJ1-4, with D possibly being TRBD1 (5 bases). Germline assignment: CDR1 SGHNT and CDR2 YYREEE (reference sequence). V was pared by 3 bases and J by 2 bases, with 14 bases between. The length of the CDR3 is 16 residues.

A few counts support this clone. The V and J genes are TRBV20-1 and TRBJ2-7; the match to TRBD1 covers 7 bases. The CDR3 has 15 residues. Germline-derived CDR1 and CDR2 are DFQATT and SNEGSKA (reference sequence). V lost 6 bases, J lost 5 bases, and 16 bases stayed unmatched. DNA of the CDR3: TGCAGTGCCAGTCCCTCCCGGACAGGCCTTAACGAGCAGTACTTC. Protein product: CSASPSRTGLNEQYF.

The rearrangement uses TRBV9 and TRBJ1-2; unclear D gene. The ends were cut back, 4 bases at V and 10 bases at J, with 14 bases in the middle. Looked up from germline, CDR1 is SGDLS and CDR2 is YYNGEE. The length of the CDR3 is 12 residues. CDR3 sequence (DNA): TGTGCCAGCAGCCGAGGGCCCTCGGACTACACCTTC. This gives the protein CASSRGPSDYTF. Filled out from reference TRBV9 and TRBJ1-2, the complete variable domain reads DSGVTQTPKHLITATGQRVTLRCSPRSGDLSVYWYQQSLDQGLQFLIQYYNGEERAKGNILERFSAQQFPDLHSELNLSSLELGDSALYFCASSRGPSDYTFGSGTRLTVV.

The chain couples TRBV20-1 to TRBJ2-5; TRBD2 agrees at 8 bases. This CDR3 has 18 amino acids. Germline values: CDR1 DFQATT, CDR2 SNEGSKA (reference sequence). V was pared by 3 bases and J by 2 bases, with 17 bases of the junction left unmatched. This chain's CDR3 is CSASEPRLARPAQETQYF. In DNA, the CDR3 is TGCAGTGCTAGTGAGCCGAGACTAGCGCGACCGGCACAAGAGACCCAGTACTTC.

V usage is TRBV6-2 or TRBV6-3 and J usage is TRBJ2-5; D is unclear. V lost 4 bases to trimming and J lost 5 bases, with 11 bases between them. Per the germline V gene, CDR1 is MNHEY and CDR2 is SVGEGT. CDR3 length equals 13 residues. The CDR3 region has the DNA TGTGCCAGCAGTTCTCCCGCCGGGGAGACCCAGTACTTC. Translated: CASSSPAGETQYF.

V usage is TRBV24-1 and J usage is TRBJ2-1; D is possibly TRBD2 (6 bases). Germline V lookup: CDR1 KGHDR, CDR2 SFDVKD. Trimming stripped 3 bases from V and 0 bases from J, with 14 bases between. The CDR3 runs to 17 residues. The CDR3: CATSDQSGLSSYNEQFF. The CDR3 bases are TGTGCCACCAGTGATCAGAGCGGGCTAAGCTCCTACAATGAGCAGTTCTTC.

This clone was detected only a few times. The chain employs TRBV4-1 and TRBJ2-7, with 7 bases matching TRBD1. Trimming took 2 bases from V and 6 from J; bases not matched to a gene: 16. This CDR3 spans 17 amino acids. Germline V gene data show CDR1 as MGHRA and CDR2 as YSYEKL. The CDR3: CASSQSMTRGTHREQYF. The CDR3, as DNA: TGCGCCAGCAGCCAATCCATGACCAGGGGGACCCACCGCGAGCAGTACTTC.

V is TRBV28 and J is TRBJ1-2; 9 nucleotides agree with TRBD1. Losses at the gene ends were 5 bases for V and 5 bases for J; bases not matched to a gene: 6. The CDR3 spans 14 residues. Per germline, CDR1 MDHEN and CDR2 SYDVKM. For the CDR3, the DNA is TGTGCCAGCAGTCCCGGGACAGGGACGTATGGCTACACCTTC. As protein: CASSPGTGTYGYTF.

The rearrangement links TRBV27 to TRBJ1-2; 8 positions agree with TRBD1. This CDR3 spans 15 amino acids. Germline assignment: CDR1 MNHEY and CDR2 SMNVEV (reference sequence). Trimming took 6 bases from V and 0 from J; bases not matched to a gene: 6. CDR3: CASRGTGQANYGYTF. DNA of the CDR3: TGTGCCAGCAGGGGGACAGGACAAGCTAACTATGGCTACACCTTC.

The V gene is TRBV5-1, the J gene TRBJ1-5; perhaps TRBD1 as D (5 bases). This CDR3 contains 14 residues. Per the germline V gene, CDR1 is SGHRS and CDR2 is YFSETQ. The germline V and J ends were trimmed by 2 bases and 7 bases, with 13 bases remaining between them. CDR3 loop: CASSFKGGDQPQHF. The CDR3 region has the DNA TGCGCCAGCAGCTTCAAGGGAGGGGACCAGCCCCAGCATTTT.

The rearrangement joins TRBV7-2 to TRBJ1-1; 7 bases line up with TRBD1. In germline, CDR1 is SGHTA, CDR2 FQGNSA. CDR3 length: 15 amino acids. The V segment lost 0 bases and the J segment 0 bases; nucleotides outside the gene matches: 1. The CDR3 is CASSLAQGVNTEAFF. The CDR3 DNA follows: TGTGCCAGCAGCTTAGCGCAGGGGGTGAACACTGAAGCTTTCTTT.

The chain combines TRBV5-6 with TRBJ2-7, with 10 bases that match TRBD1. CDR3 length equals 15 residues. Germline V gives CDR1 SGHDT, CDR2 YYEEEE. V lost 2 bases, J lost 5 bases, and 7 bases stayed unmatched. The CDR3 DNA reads TGTGCCAGCAGCTTTATGGACAGGGGGAAAGACGAGCAGTACTTC. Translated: CASSFMDRGKDEQYF.

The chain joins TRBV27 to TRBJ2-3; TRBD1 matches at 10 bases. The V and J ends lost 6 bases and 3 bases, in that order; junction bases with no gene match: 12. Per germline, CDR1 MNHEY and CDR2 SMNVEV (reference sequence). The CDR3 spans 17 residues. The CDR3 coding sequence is TGTGCCAGCAGCCTTAAACCGGGACAGGGGAGAACAGATACGCAGTATTTT. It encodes CASSLKPGQGRTDTQYF.

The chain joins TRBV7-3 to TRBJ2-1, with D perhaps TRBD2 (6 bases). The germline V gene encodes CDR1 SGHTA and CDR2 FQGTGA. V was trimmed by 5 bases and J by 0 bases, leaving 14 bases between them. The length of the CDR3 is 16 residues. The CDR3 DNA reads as TGTGCCAGCAGCCCGACGGGGAGGATCTCCTACAATGAGCAGTTCTTC. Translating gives CASSPTGRISYNEQFF.

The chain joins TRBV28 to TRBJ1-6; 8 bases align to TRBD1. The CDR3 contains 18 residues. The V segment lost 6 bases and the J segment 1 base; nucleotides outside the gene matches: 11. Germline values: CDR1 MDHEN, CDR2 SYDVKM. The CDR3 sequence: CASRSPQGTGSYNSPLHF. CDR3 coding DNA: TGTGCCAGCAGGTCCCCACAGGGGACAGGATCCTATAATTCACCCCTCCACTTT.

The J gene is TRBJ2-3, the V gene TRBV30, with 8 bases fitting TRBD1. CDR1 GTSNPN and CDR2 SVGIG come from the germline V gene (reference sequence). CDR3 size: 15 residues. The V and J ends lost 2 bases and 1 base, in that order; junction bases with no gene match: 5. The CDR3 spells CAWSSKTGGTDTQYF. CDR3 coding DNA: TGTGCCTGGAGTTCGAAGACAGGGGGCACAGATACGCAGTATTTT.